Included here is one T cell receptor (beta chain) sequence, with context. Which antigen it targets is not known. The sample holds no much larger clone one base away, and base qualities are not on file. This sample was taken from a study of blood T cell repertoires in COVID-19 (dated by TCRdb to about 2020). Regarding the research as a whole: The collaborator samples originated in the United States, Italy and Spain and spanned the acute and convalescent phases of COVID-19. The sample metadata nearly always contained a de-identified subject ID, COVID-19 status, age in years and sex. HLA class I and class II types, where available, came from metadata supplied by the sample provider rather than from assay-based typing. The repertoires were made available in a free public database intended to serve as a resource for research on the immune response to SARS-CoV-2. The prospective study material was composed of cDNA or gDNA derived from T cells, B-cell-depleted T cells, or PBMCs. Deeply sampled blood TCRbeta repertoires from subjects exposed to, actively infected with, or recovered from COVID-19 were included in the dataset. Samples came from the ongoing ImmuneRACE study (first 160 participants) plus 1,254 subjects from 6 global collaborators. The research as a whole found: How much clinical and demographic metadata was included differed by source and by participant, and the metadata was provided uncurated.

Whole blood was collected in K2EDTA tubes by collaborating institutions according to the institutions' own protocols. Collaborator samples were shipped for TCRbeta analysis as frozen whole blood, isolated PBMCs, or DNA extracted from either sample type. TCRbeta CDR3 regions were amplified from genomic DNA by means of the immunoSEQ Assay, a bias-controlled multiplex PCR. From the authors' description of their analysis: Within the assay, amplification of reference gene primers was used to estimate how many nucleated cells each sample contained. To quantify the absolute abundance of each unique TCRbeta CDR3 rearrangement, sequence reads were collapsed and filtered. For each sample, productive Simpson clonality was calculated as the square root of Simpson's diversity index over productive rearrangements. TCRdb retrieved this table from immuneACCESS and kept in-frame rearrangements only. Not all clones are present; in checked studies, unresolved V genes account for under half, and no reason is known for the remainder. The DNA was the basis for D and trimming; V, J and clone size are from that table. The sample profile shows 55,000 to 80,000 clones; approximately 83% of them were found once. The biggest ten clones account for around 10% of the sample.

V is cut back by 5 bases and J by 7 bases, with 9 bases in the junction unmatched. The germline V gene (reference sequence) specifies SEHNR as CDR1 and FQNEAQ as CDR2. From cysteine to phenylalanine, the CDR3 is 17 amino acids long. Only the CDR3 region is kept as DNA, spanning 51 bases read in frame from base 1. The chain is made from TRBV7-9 and TRBJ1-6; TRBD1 fits 12 bases in the junction. Sample: peripheral blood. The clonotype was recovered from a human donor in a cohort sampled during active COVID-19. The nucleotide sequence reads TGTGCCAGCAGCCTCGCCGGGACAGGGGGCGTAAATTCACCCCTCCACTTT. Translated, this is CASSLAGTGGVNSPLHF.